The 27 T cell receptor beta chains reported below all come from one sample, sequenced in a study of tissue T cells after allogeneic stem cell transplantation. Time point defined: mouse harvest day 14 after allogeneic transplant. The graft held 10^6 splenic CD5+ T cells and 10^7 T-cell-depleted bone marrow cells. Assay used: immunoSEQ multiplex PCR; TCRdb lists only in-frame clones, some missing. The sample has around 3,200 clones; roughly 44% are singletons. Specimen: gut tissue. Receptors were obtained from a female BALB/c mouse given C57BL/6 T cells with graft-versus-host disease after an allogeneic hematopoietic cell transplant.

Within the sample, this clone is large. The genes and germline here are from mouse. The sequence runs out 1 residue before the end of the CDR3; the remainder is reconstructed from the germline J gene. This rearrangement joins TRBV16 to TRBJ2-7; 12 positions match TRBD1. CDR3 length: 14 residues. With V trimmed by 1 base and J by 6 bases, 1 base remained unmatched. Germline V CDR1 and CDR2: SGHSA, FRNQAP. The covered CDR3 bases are TGTGCAAGCAGCTTAGGGGACAGGGGGCCTGAACAGTAC. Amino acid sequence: CASSLGDRGPEQY. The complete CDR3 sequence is CASSLGDRGPEQYF.

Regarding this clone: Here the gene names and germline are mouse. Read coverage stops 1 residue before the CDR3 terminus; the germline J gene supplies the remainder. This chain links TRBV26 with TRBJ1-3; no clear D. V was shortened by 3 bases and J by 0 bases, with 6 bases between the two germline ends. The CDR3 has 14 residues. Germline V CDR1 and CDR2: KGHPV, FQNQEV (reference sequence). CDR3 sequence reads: CASSLANSGNTLYF. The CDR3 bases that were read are TGTGCCAGCAGTCTAGCAAATTCTGGAAATACGCTCTAT.

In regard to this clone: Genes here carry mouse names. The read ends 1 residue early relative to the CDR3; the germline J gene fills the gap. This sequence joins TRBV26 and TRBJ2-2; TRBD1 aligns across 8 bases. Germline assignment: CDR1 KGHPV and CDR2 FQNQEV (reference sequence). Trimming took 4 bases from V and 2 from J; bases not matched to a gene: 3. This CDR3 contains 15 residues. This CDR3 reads CASSPRTGNTGQLYF. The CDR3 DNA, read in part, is TGTGCCAGCAGTCCTCGGACAGGGAACACCGGGCAGCTCTAC.

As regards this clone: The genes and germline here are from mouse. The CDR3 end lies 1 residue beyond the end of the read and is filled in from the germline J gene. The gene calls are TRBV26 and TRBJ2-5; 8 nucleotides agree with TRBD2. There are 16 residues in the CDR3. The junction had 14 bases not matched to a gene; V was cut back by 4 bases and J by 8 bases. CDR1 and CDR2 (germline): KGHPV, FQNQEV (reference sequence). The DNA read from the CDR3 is TGTGCCAGCAGTCCTCCAGGGAGGGGGGGGCTAGCCACCCAGTAC. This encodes CASSPPGRGGLATQY. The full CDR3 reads CASSPPGRGGLATQYF.

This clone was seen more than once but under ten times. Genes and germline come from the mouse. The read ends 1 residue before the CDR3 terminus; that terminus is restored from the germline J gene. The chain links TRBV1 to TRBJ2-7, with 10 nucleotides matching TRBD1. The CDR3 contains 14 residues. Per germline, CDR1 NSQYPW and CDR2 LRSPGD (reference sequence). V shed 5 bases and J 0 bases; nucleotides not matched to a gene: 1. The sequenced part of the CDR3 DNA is TGCACCTGCAGTTGGACAGGGGGCTCCTATGAACAGTAC. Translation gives CTCSWTGGSYEQY. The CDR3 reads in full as CTCSWTGGSYEQYF.

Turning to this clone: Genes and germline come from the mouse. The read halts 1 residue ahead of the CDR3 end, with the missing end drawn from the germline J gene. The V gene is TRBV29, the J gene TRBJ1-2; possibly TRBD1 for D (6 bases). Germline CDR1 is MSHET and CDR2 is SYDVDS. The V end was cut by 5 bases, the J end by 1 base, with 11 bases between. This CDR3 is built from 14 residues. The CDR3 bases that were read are TGTGCTAGCAGTCACCCGGGACAAAACTCCGACTACACC. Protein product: CASSHPGQNSDYT. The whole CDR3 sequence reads CASSHPGQNSDYTF.

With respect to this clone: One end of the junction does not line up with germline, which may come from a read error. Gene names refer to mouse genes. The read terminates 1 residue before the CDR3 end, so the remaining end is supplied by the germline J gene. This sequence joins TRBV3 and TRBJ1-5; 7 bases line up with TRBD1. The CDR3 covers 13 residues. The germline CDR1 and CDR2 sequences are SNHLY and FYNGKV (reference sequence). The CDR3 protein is CARSWDSNQAPLF. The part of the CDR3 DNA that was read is TGTGCCCGCAGCTGGGACAGCAACCAGGCCCCGCTT.

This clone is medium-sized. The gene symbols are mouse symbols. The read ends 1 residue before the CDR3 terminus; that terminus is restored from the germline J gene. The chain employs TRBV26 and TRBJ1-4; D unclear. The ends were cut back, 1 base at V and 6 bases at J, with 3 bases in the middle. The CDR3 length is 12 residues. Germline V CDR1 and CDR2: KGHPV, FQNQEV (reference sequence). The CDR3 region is CASSLYDERLFF. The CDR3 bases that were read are TGTGCCAGCAGTCTGTACGACGAAAGATTATTT.

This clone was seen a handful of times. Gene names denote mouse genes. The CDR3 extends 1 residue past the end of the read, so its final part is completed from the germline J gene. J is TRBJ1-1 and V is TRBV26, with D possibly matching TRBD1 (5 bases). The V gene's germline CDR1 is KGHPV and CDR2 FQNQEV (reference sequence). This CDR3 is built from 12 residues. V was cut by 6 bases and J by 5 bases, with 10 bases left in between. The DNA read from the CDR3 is TGTGCCAGCAGCCTGGGACGGACAGAAGTCTTC. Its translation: CASSLGRTEVF. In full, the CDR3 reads CASSLGRTEVFF.

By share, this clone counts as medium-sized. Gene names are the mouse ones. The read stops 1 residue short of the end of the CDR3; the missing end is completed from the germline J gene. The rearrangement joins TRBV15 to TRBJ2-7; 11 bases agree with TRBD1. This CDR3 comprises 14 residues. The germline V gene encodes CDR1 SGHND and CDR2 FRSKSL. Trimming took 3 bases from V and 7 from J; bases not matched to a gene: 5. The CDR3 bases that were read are TGTGCCAGCAGTTTCGGGACAGGGGGGAGGGAACAGTAC. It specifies CASSFGTGGREQY. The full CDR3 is CASSFGTGGREQYF.

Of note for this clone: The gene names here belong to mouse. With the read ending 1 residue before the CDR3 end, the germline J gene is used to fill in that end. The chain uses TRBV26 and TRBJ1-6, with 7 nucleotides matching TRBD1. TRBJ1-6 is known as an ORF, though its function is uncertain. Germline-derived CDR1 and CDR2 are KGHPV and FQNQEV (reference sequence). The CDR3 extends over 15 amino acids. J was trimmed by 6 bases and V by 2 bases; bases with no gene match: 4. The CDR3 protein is CASSLTGEGNSPLYF. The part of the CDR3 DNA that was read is TGTGCCAGCAGTCTGACAGGGGAGGGTAATTCGCCCCTCTAC.

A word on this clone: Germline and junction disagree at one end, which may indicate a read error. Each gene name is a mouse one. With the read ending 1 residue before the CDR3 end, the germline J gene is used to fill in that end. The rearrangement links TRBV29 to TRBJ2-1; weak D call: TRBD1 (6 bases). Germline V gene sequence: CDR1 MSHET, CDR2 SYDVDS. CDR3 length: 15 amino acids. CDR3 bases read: TGTGCTCGCAGTCCCACAGGGTGTAACCAACACACCCAGTTC. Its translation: CARSPTGCNQHTQF. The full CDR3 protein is CARSPTGCNQHTQFF.

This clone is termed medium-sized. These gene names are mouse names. The sequenced CDR3 bases are TGTGCCAGCAGGCCGACAGTTTCTGGAAATACGCTCTAT. Protein product: CASRPTVSGNTLY. The full CDR3 protein is CASRPTVSGNTLYF. The chain recombines TRBV26 with TRBJ1-3; D is possibly TRBD1 (5 bases). The read stops 1 residue short of the end of the CDR3; the missing end is completed from the germline J gene. V lost 6 bases and J lost 0, with 9 bases in between. CDR3 size: 14 residues. CDR1 and CDR2 from the germline V gene are KGHPV and FQNQEV (reference sequence).

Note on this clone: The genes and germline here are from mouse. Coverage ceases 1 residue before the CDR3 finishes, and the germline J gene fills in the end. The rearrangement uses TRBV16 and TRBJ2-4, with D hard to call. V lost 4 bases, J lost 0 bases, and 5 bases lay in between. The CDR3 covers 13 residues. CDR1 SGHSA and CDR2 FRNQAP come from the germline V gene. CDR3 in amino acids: CASSWDSQNTLYF. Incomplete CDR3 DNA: TGTGCAAGCAGCTGGGATAGTCAAAACACCTTGTAC.

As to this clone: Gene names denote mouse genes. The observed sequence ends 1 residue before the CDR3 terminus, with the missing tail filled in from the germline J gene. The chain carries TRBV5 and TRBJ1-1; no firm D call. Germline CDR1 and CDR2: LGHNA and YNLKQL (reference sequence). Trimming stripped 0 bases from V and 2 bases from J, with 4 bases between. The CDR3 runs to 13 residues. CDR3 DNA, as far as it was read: TGTGCCAGCAGCCAAGAGGGTAACACAGAAGTCTTC. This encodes CASSQEGNTEVF. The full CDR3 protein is CASSQEGNTEVFF.

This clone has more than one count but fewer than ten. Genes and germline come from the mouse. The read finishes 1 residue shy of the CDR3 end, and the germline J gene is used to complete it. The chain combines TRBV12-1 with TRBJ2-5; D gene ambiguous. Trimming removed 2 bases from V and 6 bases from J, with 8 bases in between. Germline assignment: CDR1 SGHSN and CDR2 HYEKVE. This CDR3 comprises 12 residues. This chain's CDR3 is CASSQGRDTQYF. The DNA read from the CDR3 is TGTGCCAGCTCTCAGGGAAGGGACACCCAGTAC.

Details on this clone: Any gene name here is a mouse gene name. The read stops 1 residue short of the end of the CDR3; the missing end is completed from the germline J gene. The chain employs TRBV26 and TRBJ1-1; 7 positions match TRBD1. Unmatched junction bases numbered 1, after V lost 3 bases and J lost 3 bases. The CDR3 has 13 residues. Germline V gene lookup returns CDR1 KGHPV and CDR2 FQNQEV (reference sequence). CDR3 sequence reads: CASSLQGDTEVFF. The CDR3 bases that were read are TGTGCCAGCAGTCTCCAGGGGGACACAGAAGTCTTC.

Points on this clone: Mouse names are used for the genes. The CDR3 bases that were read are TGTGCCAGCAGTCTCGGGACAGGGGGCTCCTATAATTCGCCCCTCTAC. Its translation is CASSLGTGGSYNSPLY. The entire CDR3 sequence reads CASSLGTGGSYNSPLYF. The chain couples TRBV26 to TRBJ1-6; 12 nucleotides line up with TRBD1. The CDR3 goes on 1 residue after the read ends, and that part is filled in from the germline J gene. TRBJ1-6 is labeled an ORF, and its function is uncertain. Germline lookup yields CDR1 KGHPV and CDR2 FQNQEV (reference sequence). V trimming: 3 bases; J trimming: 1 base; junction bases outside the gene matches: 1. This CDR3 has 17 amino acids.

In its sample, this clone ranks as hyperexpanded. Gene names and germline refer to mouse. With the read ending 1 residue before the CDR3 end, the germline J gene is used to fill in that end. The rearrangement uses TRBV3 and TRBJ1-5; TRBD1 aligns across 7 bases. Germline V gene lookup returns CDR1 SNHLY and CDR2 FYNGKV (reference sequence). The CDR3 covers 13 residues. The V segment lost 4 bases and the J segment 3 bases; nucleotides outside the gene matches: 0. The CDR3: CASSWDSNQAPLF. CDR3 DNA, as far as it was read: TGTGCCAGCAGCTGGGACAGCAACCAGGCTCCGCTT.

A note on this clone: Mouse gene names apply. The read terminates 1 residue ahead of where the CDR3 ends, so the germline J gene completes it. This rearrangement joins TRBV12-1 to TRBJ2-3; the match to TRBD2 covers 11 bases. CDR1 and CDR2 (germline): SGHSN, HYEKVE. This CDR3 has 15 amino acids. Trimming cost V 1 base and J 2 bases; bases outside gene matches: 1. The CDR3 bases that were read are TGTGCCAGCTCTCTGGACTGGGGGGTTGCAGAAACGCTGTAT. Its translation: CASSLDWGVAETLY. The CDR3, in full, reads CASSLDWGVAETLYF. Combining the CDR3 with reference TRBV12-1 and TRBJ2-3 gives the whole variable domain DSGVVQSPRHIIKEKGGRSVLTCIPISGHSNVVWYQQTLGKELKFLIQHYEKVERDKGFLPSRFSVQQFDDYHSEMNMSALELEDSAMYFCASSLDWGVAETLYFGSGTRLTVL.

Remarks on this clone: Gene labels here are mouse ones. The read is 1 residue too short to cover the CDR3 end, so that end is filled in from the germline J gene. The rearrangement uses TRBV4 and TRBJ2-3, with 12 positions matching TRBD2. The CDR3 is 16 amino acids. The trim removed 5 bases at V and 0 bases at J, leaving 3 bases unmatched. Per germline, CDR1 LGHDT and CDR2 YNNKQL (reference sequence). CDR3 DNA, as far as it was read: TGTGCCAGCAGCCCTGGGACTGGGGGGAGTGCAGAAACGCTGTAT. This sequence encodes CASSPGTGGSAETLY. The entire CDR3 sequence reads CASSPGTGGSAETLYF.

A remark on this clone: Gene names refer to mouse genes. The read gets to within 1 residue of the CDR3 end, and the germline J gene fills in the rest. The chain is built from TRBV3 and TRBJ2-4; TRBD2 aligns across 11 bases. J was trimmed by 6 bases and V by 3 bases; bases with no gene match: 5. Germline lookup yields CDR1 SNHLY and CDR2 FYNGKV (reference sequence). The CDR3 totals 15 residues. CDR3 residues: CASSFHWGGANTLYF. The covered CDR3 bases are TGTGCCAGCAGCTTCCACTGGGGGGGCGCGAACACCTTGTAC.

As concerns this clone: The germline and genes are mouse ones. Here the CDR3 reads CAWSPSGQIYNSPLYF. The CDR3 bases that were read are TGTGCCTGGAGCCCCTCCGGACAGATTTATAATTCGCCCCTCTAC. The chain couples TRBV31 to TRBJ1-6, with D perhaps TRBD1 (6 bases). The read comes to an end 1 residue before the CDR3 does, leaving the germline J gene to fill in the end. TRBJ1-6 is sorted into the ORF group, with uncertain function. The ends were cut back, 3 bases at V and 4 bases at J, with 16 bases in the middle. This CDR3 contains 16 residues. Germline V CDR1 and CDR2: GKSSPN, SITVG.

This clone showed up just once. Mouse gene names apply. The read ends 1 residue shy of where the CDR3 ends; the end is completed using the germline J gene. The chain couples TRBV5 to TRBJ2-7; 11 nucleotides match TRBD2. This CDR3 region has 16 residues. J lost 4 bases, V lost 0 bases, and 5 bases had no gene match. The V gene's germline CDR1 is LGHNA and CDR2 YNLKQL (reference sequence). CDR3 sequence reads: CASSQDRTGGSYEQYF. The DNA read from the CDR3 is TGTGCCAGCAGCCAAGATCGGACTGGGGGGTCTTATGAACAGTAC.

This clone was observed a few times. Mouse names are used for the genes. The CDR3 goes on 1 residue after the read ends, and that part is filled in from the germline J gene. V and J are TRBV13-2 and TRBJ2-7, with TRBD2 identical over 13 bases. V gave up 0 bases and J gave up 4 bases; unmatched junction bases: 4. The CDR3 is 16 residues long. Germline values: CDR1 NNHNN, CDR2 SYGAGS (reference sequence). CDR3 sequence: CASGDARTGGAYEQYF. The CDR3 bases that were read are TGTGCCAGCGGTGATGCACGGACTGGGGGGGCTTATGAACAGTAC.

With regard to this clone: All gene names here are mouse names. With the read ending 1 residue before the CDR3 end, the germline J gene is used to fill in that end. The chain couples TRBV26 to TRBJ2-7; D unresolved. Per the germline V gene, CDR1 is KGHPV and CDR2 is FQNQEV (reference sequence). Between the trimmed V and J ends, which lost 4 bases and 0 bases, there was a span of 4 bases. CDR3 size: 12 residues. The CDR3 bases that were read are TGTGCCAGCAGTCCCGGCTCCTATGAACAGTAC. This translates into CASSPGSYEQY. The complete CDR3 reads CASSPGSYEQYF.

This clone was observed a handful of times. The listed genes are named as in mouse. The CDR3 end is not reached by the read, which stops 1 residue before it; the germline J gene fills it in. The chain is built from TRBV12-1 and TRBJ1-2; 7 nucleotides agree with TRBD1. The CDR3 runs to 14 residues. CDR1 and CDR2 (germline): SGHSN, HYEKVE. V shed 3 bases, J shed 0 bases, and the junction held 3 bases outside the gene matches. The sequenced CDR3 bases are TGTGCCAGCTCTGGGGGACAGACAAACTCCGACTACACC. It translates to CASSGGQTNSDYT. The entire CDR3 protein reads CASSGGQTNSDYTF.